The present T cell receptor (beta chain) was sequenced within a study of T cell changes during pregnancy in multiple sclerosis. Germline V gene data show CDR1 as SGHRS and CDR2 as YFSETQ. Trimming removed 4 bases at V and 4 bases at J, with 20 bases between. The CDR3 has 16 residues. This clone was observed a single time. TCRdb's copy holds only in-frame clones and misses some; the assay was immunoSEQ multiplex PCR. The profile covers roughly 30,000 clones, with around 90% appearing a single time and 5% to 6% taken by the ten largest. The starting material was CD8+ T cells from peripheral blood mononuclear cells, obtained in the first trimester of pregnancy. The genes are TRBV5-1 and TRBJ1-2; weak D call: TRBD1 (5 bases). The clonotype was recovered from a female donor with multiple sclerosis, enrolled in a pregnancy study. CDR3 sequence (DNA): TGCGCCAGCAGCGCCTTACAGGCGATCCACCCCTATGGCTACACCTTC. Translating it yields CASSALQAIHPYGYTF.